The entry below gives a single T cell receptor beta chain sequence along with its context. Trimming removed 1 base from V and 6 bases from J, with 10 bases in between. Germline CDR1 and CDR2: KGHDR and SFDVKD. This CDR3 region has 14 residues. The data originate from a study of blood T cell repertoires in COVID-19. The wider study: Samples representing acute and convalescent COVID-19 were sourced from the United States, Italy and Spain. From T cells, B-cell-depleted T cells, or PBMCs came the material, which was cDNA or gDNA.

The table came from immunoSEQ multiplex PCR; TCRdb's copy has only in-frame clones and leaves some out. Altogether 95,000 or so clones are present, 75% to 85% being singletons, with the ten largest covering 4% to 6%. The chain uses TRBV24-1 and TRBJ2-3; TRBD1 might be the D (5 bases). Input material: peripheral blood. This TCR derives from a man at least 80 years old with COVID-19, enrolled during active disease. The CDR3: CATSDLSDNDTQYF. In DNA form, the CDR3 reads TGTGCCACCAGTGATTTATCGGACAACGATACGCAGTATTTT.